Below are 3 T cell receptor beta chains sequenced from a single sample in a study of identical twins. TCRdb re-called the 5' RACE reads with MiXCR, one entry per CDR3 protein. This repertoire shows 550,000 to 700,000 distinct CDR3 sequences, around 9.6% found once; its top ten account for roughly 3%. The data were also submitted as part of a second study, on yellow fever vaccine responses in identical twins.

Material: PBMCs. The source is a woman aged 18-30 years in good health.

The chain recombines TRBV6-5 with TRBJ2-3, with 10 bases identical to TRBD2. Trimming at V came to 2 bases and at J to 0 bases, leaving 5 bases not matched to a gene. This CDR3 comprises 17 residues. Germline V gene sequence: CDR1 MNHEY, CDR2 SVGAGI. This CDR3 reads CASSYPGLAESTDTQYF. Written as DNA, the CDR3 is TGTGCCAGCAGTTACCCCGGACTAGCGGAGAGCACAGATACGCAGTATTTT.

The chain couples TRBV7-6 to TRBJ2-7; D possibly corresponds to TRBD1 (6 bases). CDR3 length equals 15 residues. Germline assignment: CDR1 SGHVS and CDR2 FNYEAQ. V shed 5 bases and J shed 0 bases, with 14 bases lying between them. Written as DNA, the CDR3 is TGTGCCAGCAGCCTCAAACAGGGTAGCTCCTACGAGCAGTACTTC. It is translated as CASSLKQGSSYEQYF.

This clonotype was found a few times. The chain joins TRBV24-1 to TRBJ2-1, with 15 positions matching TRBD2. Germline loops: CDR1 KGHDR, CDR2 SFDVKD. The V segment lost 4 bases and the J segment 15 bases; nucleotides outside the gene matches: 9. CDR3 length equals 15 residues. The CDR3 region is CATSDPGTSGGSGFF. The DNA of the CDR3 is TGTGCCACCAGTGACCCTGGGACTAGCGGGGGGTCGGGGTTCTTC.